This T cell receptor beta chain was obtained from a study of beta chain features in type 1 diabetes. Notes on the study in general: Moderate but significant shortening of TCRB CDR3s was recorded in all four CD4+ subsets from Type 1 diabetes patients. cDNA-based reads could over-represent cells with high TCR expression.

What was sequenced were expressed TCRB transcripts, since all of the isolated RNA had been reverse transcribed. The assay was immunoSEQ multiplex PCR, and TCRdb's table has in-frame clones only and misses some. The data show about 160,000 clones, with about 8.1% seen just once and about 0.5% held by the top ten. Germline V gives CDR1 SQVTM, CDR2 ANQGSEA. Germline trimming cut 5 bases from V and 1 base from J; bases unmatched to any gene: 10. The CDR3 is made up of 15 amino acids. Points on this clone: The target antigen is unknown.

V and J are TRBV29-1 and TRBJ2-7; 8 bases align to TRBD1. The source is a woman younger than 35 with type 1 diabetes. Sequenced material: central memory CD4+ T cells from blood. The CDR3 DNA reads as TGCAGCGTTTCCTCGACCGGGACAGGATCCTACGAGCAGTACTTC. Translated, it gives CSVSSTGTGSYEQYF.